The clone carrying this T cell receptor (beta chain) has only a few counts. The data derive from a study of CD8 T cells in Susac syndrome. V dropped 4 bases and J dropped 6 bases, with 21 bases sitting between them. This CDR3 has 16 amino acids. In germline, CDR1 is SEHNR, CDR2 FQNEAQ (reference sequence). Random hexamers served to reverse transcribe about 0.45 to 1 ug RNA. The amplification used immunoSEQ multiplex PCR on TCR beta CDR3; it spanned 54 Vbeta and 13 Jbeta. TCRdb recomputed calls from the immunoSEQ multiplex PCR reads with MiXCR, one row per CDR3 protein. The data contain about 280,000 distinct CDR3 sequences, around 84% of them seen just once; the ten biggest clones take up approximately 0.11%.

The TCR originated in a human donor with multiple sclerosis. V usage is TRBV7-9 and J usage is TRBJ1-2; no clear D. Sequenced material: CD8+ T cells from PBMCs. DNA for the CDR3: TGTGCCAGCAGCTCCGGTCCCCGGAGTTCGACTGATGGCTACACCTTC. Translating gives CASSSGPRSSTDGYTF.